This T cell receptor (beta chain) was obtained from a study of human T cells and chemical hapten exposure (dated by TCRdb to the early 2020s). About the full investigation: For sensitization, 2% DPC in acetone was applied to a roughly 2 cm by roughly 2 cm area of upper inner arm skin. Patients additionally received weekly therapeutic DPC doses to the scalp throughout the roughly 25-week study period. The mostly female patient cohort included alopecia areata with under or over 50% scalp involvement, alopecia totalis and alopecia universalis. Patch tests used Finn chambers with 0.01% DPC on the upper back, scored after 6 days by International Contact Dermatitis Research Group standards. The study tracked peripheral blood TCR repertoire changes in vivo during primary and secondary sensitization to the hapten diphenylcyclopropenone (DPC) in alopecia patients. For TCR sequencing, blood came from about 28 alopecia patients at anywhere from one to four time points (pre-sensitization, 2, 6 and 24 weeks). The libraries were sequenced as a pool, and the TCR yield per sample differed mostly because of small variations in library volumes within the pool. Patient blood was sampled pre-sensitization (week 0) and at 2, 6 and about 24 weeks after DPC sensitization.

The sample holds many counts of this clonotype. This clone's antigen is unknown. Base qualities were left out, and no much larger clone turns up one base away. General findings and caveats noted by the study authors: No change with DPC sensitization was found in the number of TCRs above 1 in 1000 frequency, and no evidence of global repertoire structure alterations was found. All patients had alopecia, a presumed autoimmune disease, so their immune response might differ from that of healthy individuals. Repeated subsampling changed both the strength of the expansion versus patch-test correlation and the threshold at which that correlation became significant. Significantly more large CDR3 similarity clusters were formed by expanded TCRs than by pre-sensitization or healthy control sets, consistent with antigen-driven responses. The number of PT1 expanded TCRs positively correlated with patch test score, significant at thresholds 8, 16 and 32 but not 4.

CDR1 and CDR2 (SGHTA, FQGNSA) derive from the germline V gene. V and J are trimmed by 1 base and 5 bases, and the gene matches miss 8 bases of the junction. The CDR3 has 16 amino acids, counting the end cysteine and phenylalanine. Only the CDR3 DNA stays, 48 bases, in frame from base 1. In the paper's terms, the time point label means: patch test 2, 6 weeks after DPC sensitization. The treatment or condition label corresponds to: therapeutic diphenylcyclopropenone sensitization with weekly scalp DPC. At every patch-test visit, the blood draw took place before the patch test was put on. Patients were eligible if aged 18 to 70, diagnosed with alopecia and judged suitable for DPC therapy, and pregnant patients were excluded. Total RNA was isolated from unfractionated whole blood collected in Tempus Blood RNA tubes. To prepare the library, RACE was applied. Sequencing relied on a NextSeq 500. Library preparation attached unique molecular identifiers to individual cDNA molecules for quantitative, reproducible TCR counting. For every blood RNA sample, sequencing covered both the TCR alpha and TCR beta chains. As for the authors' bioinformatics: A median of around 100,000 TCRs per sample was observed, with a range of roughly 20,000 to 700,000. V, J and CDR3 annotation of the TCR reads was performed with the Decombinator software suite. To make PS versus PT1 abundance plots, every sample was subsampled to the same number of TCRs (28,000). TCRs were defined as expanded if absent before sensitization and observed at least eight times at the 2-week time point. TCRdb applied fastp at Q25 and MiXCR to the public reads, then kept only in-frame beta chains. Under each unique CDR3 protein, matching rows form one entry showing the most common genes and DNA. TCRdb's processing, not the authors', yielded these V and J calls. Counted in this sample were some 99,000 distinct CDR3 sequences; roughly a tenth of them appeared once. The biggest ten clones account for 3.1% of the sample.

Sequencing used whole blood, obtained in connection with sensitization to the hapten diphenylcyclopropenone (DPC). This TCR derives from a woman aged 40 to 49 with alopecia areata. Some clones in this sample may be carry-over from other donors' samples. Rearrangement joined TRBV7-2 to TRBJ2-3; 8 central nucleotides agree with TRBD2. The CDR3 protein is CASSLGPGTRGDTQYF. The nucleotide sequence reads TGTGCCAGCAGCTTAGGCCCCGGGACTAGAGGAGATACGCAGTATTTT.